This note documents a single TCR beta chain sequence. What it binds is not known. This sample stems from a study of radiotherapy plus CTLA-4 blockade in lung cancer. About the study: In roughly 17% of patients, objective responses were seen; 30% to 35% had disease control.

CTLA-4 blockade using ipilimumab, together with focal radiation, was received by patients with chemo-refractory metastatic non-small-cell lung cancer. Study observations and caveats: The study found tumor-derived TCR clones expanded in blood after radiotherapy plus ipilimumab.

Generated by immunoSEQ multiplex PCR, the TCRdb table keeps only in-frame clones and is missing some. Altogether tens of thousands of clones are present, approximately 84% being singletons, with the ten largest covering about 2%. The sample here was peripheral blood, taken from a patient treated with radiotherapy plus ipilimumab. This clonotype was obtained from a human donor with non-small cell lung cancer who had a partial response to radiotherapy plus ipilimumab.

CDR3 nucleotides: TGTGCCAGCAGTGACAACCAAGAGACCCAGTACTTC. Translating gives CASSDNQETQYF. V and J are TRBV27 and TRBJ2-5; no reliable D call. CDR3 length: 12 amino acids. Trimming took 5 bases from V and 0 from J, leaving 4 bases between them. Germline V gene data show CDR1 as MNHEY and CDR2 as SMNVEV (reference sequence).